This TCR beta chain was sequenced in a study of response to subunit inactivated influenza vaccine. TCRdb analysed the RT-PCR reads with MiXCR anew, one entry per CDR3 protein. The sample gives fewer than 400,000 distinct CDR3 sequences, just over 20% of which show up once; about 9.4% is in the top ten. This clonotype was counted only a few times. What it recognizes is unknown. Study-wide points: With each seasonal influenza vaccination, the authors suggested, few new T cells are recruited.

The source was PBMCs from blood, collected approximately 22 months after vaccination. This TCR came from a man aged 45 to 70 who received an inactivated influenza vaccine.

The CDR3 bases are TGCAGCGCTCGCAGGGACACTGAAGCTTTCTTT. Its translation is CSARRDTEAFF. The chain has TRBV29-1 and TRBJ1-1, with a possible D match to TRBD1 (5 bases). The germline V gene encodes CDR1 SQVTM and CDR2 ANQGSEA. Trimming removed 7 bases at V and 3 bases at J, with 9 bases between. The length of the CDR3 is 11 residues.